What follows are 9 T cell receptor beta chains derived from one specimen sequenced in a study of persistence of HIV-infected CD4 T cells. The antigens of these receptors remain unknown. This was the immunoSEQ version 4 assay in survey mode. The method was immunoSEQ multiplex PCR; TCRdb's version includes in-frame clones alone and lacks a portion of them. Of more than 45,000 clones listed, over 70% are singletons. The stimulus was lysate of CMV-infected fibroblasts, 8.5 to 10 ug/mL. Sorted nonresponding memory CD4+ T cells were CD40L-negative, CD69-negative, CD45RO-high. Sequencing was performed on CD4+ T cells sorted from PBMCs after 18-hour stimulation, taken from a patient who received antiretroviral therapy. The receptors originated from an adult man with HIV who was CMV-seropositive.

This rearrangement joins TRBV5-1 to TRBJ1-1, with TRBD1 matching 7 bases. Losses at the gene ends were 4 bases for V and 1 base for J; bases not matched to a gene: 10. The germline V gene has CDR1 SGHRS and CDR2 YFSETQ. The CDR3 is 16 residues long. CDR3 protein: CASSANPGQPNTEAFF. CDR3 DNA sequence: TGCGCCAGCAGCGCTAATCCGGGACAGCCGAACACTGAAGCTTTCTTT.

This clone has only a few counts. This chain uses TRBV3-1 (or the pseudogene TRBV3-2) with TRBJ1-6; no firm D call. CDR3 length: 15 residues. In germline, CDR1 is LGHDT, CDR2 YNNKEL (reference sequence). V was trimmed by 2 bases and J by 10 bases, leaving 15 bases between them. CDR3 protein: CASSQRDLVESPLHF. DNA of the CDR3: TGTGCCAGCAGCCAAAGGGATCTCGTGGAATCACCCCTCCACTTT.

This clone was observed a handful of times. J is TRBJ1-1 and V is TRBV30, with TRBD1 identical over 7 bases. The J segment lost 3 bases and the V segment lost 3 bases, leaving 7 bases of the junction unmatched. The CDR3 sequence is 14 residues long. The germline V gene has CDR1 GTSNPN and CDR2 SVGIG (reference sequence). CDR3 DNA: TGTGCCTGGAGCCCCAGGGGGTCGGACACTGAAGCTTTCTTT. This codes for CAWSPRGSDTEAFF.

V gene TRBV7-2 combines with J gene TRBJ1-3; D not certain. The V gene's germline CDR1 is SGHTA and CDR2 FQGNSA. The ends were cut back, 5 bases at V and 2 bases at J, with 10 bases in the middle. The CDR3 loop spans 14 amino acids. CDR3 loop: CASSLGVAGNTIYF. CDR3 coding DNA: TGTGCCAGCAGCCTGGGAGTAGCTGGAAACACCATATATTTT. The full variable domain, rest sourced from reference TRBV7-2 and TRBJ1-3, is GAGVSQSPSNKVTEKGKDVELRCDPISGHTALYWYRQSLGQGLEFLIYFQGNSAPDKSGLPSDRFSAERTGGSVSTLTIQRTQQEDSAVYLCASSLGVAGNTIYFGEGSWLTVV.

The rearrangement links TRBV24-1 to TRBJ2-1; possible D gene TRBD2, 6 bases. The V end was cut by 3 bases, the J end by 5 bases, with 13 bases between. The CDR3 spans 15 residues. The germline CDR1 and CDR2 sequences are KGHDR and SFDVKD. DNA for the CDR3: TGTGCCACCAGTGATCCAAGGGCGGGACACAATGAGCAGTTCTTC. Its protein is CATSDPRAGHNEQFF.

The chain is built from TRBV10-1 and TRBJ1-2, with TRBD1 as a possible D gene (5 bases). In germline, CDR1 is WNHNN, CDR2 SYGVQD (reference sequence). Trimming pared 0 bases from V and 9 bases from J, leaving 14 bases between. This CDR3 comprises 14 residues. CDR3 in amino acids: CASSESNAGASYTF. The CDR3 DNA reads TGCGCCAGCAGTGAGTCGAATGCCGGGGCTAGCTACACCTTC.

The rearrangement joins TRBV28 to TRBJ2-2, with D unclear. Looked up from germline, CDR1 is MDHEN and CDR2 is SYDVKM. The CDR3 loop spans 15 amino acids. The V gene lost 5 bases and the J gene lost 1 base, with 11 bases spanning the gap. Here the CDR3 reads CASSRRSWNTGELFF. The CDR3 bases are TGTGCCAGCAGTCGCAGGTCATGGAACACCGGGGAGCTGTTTTTT.

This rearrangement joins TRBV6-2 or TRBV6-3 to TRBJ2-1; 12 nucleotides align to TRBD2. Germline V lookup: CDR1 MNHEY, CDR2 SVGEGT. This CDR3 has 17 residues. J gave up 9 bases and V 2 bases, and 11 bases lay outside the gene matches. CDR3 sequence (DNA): TGTGCCAGCAGTTACCTTTCCCGACTAGCGGGAGAGGGTGAGCAGTTCTTC. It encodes CASSYLSRLAGEGEQFF.

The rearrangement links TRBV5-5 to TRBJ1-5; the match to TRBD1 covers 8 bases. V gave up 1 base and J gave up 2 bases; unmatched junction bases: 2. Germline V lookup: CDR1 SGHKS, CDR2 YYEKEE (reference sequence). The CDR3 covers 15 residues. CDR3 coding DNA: TGTGCCAGCAGCTTGAGGGGACAGGGCAATCAGCCCCAGCATTTT. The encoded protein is CASSLRGQGNQPQHF.